These T cell receptor beta chains were read from a single sample in a study of Graves' ophthalmopathy and Graves' hyperthyroidism. TCRdb recomputed calls from the multiplex PCR reads with MiXCR, one row per CDR3 protein. The sample contains approximately 380,000 distinct CDR3 sequences, approximately 21% of which appear only once. Sequenced input: peripheral blood. The receptors here all came from a woman between 18 and 29 years old with stable Graves' hyperthyroidism. Each CDR3 is given with its conserved first and last residue. D genes are given only for firm matches. Clone size is not always given. Where it is, it says once, few, many or a class for expanded clones.

DNA	CDR3	V	J	D	size	length
TGTGCCAGCAGCTTTACTAGCGGGGGGTACGAGCAGTACTTC	CASSFTSGGYEQYF	TRBV7-2	TRBJ2-7	TRBD2	many	14
TGTGCCAGCAGTTACGGCCGGACTAGCGGGAGAGGGGAGACCCAGTACTTC	CASSYGRTSGRGETQYF	TRBV6-5	TRBJ2-5	TRBD2	-	17
TGTGCCAGCAGTGATACTAGCGGACACCCCTACGAGCAGTACTTC	CASSDTSGHPYEQYF	TRBV25-1	TRBJ2-7	TRBD2	many	15
TGTGCCAGCAGCTTAGCGCGATATGATATGGAGACCCAGTACTTC	CASSLARYDMETQYF	TRBV7-2	TRBJ2-5	-	many	15
TGCGCCAGCAGCTTGGCAGGACAGGGATTCGAGCAGTACTTC	CASSLAGQGFEQYF	TRBV5-1	TRBJ2-7	TRBD1	few	14
TGTGCCAGCAGCCGACTAGTCTCTGGGGCCAACGTCCTGACTTTC	CASSRLVSGANVLTF	TRBV11-2	TRBJ2-6	-	many	15
TGTGCCAGCTCAGCGGACAGGAATCAGCCCCAGCATTTT	CASSADRNQPQHF	TRBV18	TRBJ1-5	TRBD1	few	13
TGTGCCAGCAGTTTAACTCAAGAGACCCAGTACTTC	CASSLTQETQYF	TRBV28	TRBJ2-5	-	many	12
TGTGCCAGCAGTTACGGGCGGGAGGTGACCCAAGAGACCCAGTACTTC	CASSYGREVTQETQYF	TRBV6-5	TRBJ2-5	TRBD2	few	16
TGCGCCAGCAGCCAAGGAGAGGACGCGACCTACGAGCAGTACTTC	CASSQGEDATYEQYF	TRBV4-1	TRBJ2-7	-	many	15
TGCAGTGCTAGCGCCCAGACAGGGGGCAGCCATAATTCACCCCTCCACTTT	CSASAQTGGSHNSPLHF	TRBV20-1	TRBJ1-6	TRBD1	many	17
TGTGCCTGGAGACAACTAGCGGGCCCCTACGAGCAGTACTTC	CAWRQLAGPYEQYF	TRBV30	TRBJ2-7	TRBD2	many	14
TGTGCCAGCAGACCGGGACGGGGCTACGAGCAGTACTTC	CASRPGRGYEQYF	TRBV3-1	TRBJ2-7	-	many	13
TGTGCCACCACTCTCCTGGGACAGGGCGACTATGGCTACACCTTC	CATTLLGQGDYGYTF	TRBV6-5	TRBJ1-2	TRBD1	many	15
TGTGCCAGTAGCGACCCTTGGGACGGCGGTAACTTAATGAACACTGAAGCTTTCTTT	CASSDPWDGGNLMNTEAFF	TRBV19	TRBJ1-1	-	many	19
TGTGCCAGCAGGATCGGGTGGTATGGCTACACCTTC	CASRIGWYGYTF	TRBV28	TRBJ1-2	-	many	12
TGTGCCAGCAGGGACCGCCGGGACAGATATCAGCCCCAGCATTTT	CASRDRRDRYQPQHF	TRBV6-1	TRBJ1-5	TRBD1	many	15